Following are 3 T cell receptor beta chains from one sample sequenced in a study of Ad26.COV2.S vaccination and SARS-CoV-2 variants (dated by TCRdb to about 2021). Read against the paper, the sample's treatment or condition label means: 15 to 20 received Ad26.COV2.S at low or high dose, single or two shots; 5 received placebo; per-sample allocation not given. Repertoires of vaccine and placebo recipients were sequenced from samples collected on day 63 after the first injection. Library method: the immunoSEQ multiplex PCR assay. Held by TCRdb, this immuneACCESS table contains in-frame sequences only and omits some clones. Under half of the omission traces to an unresolved V gene where checked; the cause of the rest is unknown. This sample is represented by 440,000 or so clones; about 90% of them were singletons. About 1.7% of the sample is held by the ten biggest clonotypes. Sequenced here: peripheral blood, sampled in a trial of Ad26.COV2.S vaccine versus placebo. The source of these receptors is a person aged 18 to 65 who received the Ad26.COV2.S COVID-19 vaccine or a placebo.

The rearrangement links TRBV18 to TRBJ2-3; no firm D call. The CDR3 runs 16 residues. Trimming shortened V by 0 bases and J by 2 bases, and 12 bases separated the two germline ends. Germline V gives CDR1 KGHSH, CDR2 LQKENI. In DNA, the CDR3 is TGTGCCAGCTCACCACCCCCACCACGGACCACAGATACGCAGTATTTT. Amino acids: CASSPPPPRTTDTQYF.

This sequence joins TRBV7-9 and TRBJ1-4; no clear D gene. The CDR3 runs to 15 residues. Germline-derived CDR1 and CDR2 are SEHNR and FQNEAQ (reference sequence). V lost 10 bases and J lost 1, with 16 bases in between. Here the CDR3 DNA reads TGTGCCACCCAGATAGTCCGGAGAACTAATGAAAAACTGTTTTTT. Protein sequence: CATQIVRRTNEKLFF. Full variable domain (missing parts from reference TRBV7-9 and TRBJ1-4): DTGVSQNPRHKITKRGQNVTFRCDPISEHNRLYWYRQTLGQGPEFLTYFQNEAQLEKSRLLSDRFSAERPKGSFSTLEIQRTEQGDSAMYLCATQIVRRTNEKLFFGSGTQLSVL.

This clone was detected a few times. The chain has TRBV6-1 and TRBJ2-5; D might be TRBD2 (6 bases). Germline V gives CDR1 MNHNS, CDR2 SASEGT. V lost 0 bases and J lost 3, with 14 bases in between. CDR3 length: 16 amino acids. Here the CDR3 reads CASSEAMEGPEETQYF. For the CDR3, the DNA is TGTGCCAGCAGTGAAGCGATGGAGGGACCCGAAGAGACCCAGTACTTC.